This record looks at one T cell receptor (beta chain) sequence and its context. This CDR3 comprises 13 residues. The J segment lost 1 base and the V segment lost 6 bases, leaving 2 bases of the junction unmatched. The V gene's germline CDR1 is LNHDA and CDR2 SQIVND (reference sequence). Clones were sequenced by immunoSEQ multiplex PCR, and TCRdb holds only the in-frame ones, with some missing. The data show around 200,000 clones, over 70% seen once. The sample originates from a study of blood T cell repertoires in COVID-19. Input material: peripheral blood. The chain joins TRBV19 to TRBJ1-2, with 7 nucleotides matching TRBD1. This receptor was taken from a man aged 50 to 60 with active or convalescent COVID-19. The CDR3 loop is CASSRDSNYGYTF. The CDR3, as DNA: TGTGCCAGTAGCCGGGACAGTAACTATGGCTACACCTTC.